This T cell receptor (beta chain) was documented in a study of OX40 agonist ivuxolimab in advanced cancers. Study-level information: Patient treatment consisted of intravenous ivuxolimab administration every 2 weeks at 0.01 to 10 mg/kg. Study-level points and caveats: Dosing at 0.1 to 3.0 mg/kg was accompanied by clonal expansion of CD4+ and CD8+ blood T cells by week 6.

There are 12 residues in the CDR3. V was cut by 6 bases and J by 1 base, with 6 bases left in between. The germline gives CDR1 SNHLY, CDR2 FYNNEI. With regard to this clone: As yet, its antigen is unknown.

This table comes from immunoSEQ multiplex PCR, and its TCRdb copy is limited to in-frame clones, with some not included. The sample lists about 99,000 clones, approximately 94% seen once, with less than 0.2% in the top ten. Sample: CD4+ or CD8+ T cells sorted from blood, taken in a trial of the OX40 agonist ivuxolimab. The rearrangement uses TRBV2 and TRBJ1-1, with a tentative D call TRBD1 (6 bases). The clonotype comes from an adult with an advanced solid tumor such as melanoma, head and neck, liver or kidney cancer. The CDR3 sequence: CASRQGNTEAFF. The CDR3 DNA follows: TGTGCCAGCAGACAGGGGAACACTGAAGCTTTCTTT.